Below, 27 T cell receptor beta chains from the same sample are listed, as sequenced in a study of CD8+ T cells in alopecia areata. Extracted from the samples, RNA was reverse transcribed into cDNA to serve as the sequencing template. Libraries were prepared by immunoSEQ multiplex PCR; TCRdb keeps only in-frame clonotypes and omits some of them. Of 140,000 to 150,000 clones in the sample, about 59% are singletons; the top ten hold about a sixth. Treatment described: oral pan-JAK inhibitor, 5-10 mg twice daily. The sequencing used CD8+ T cells sorted from blood, collected at week 4, from a patient treated with tofacitinib. The source of these receptors is a human donor with alopecia areata.

This clone occurred a few times. The rearrangement links TRBV5-1 to TRBJ2-7; D is unclear. V was shortened by 4 bases and J by 3 bases, with 14 bases between the two germline ends. Germline CDR1 is SGHRS and CDR2 is YFSETQ. The CDR3 runs 14 residues. CDR3 coding DNA: TGCGCCAGCAGCAAGATATTTAGAGGCTACGAGCAGTACTTC. Amino acids: CASSKIFRGYEQYF.

Only a few counts were recorded for this clone. The V call is TRBV5-1, the J call TRBJ1-1; weak D call: TRBD1 (5 bases). V gave up 0 bases and J gave up 3 bases, with 15 bases separating them. Germline loops: CDR1 SGHRS, CDR2 YFSETQ. The CDR3 extends over 16 amino acids. In nucleotides, the CDR3 is TGCGCCAGCAGCTTGGGGTTCTGGGGGATGGACACTGAAGCTTTCTTT. Translating gives CASSLGFWGMDTEAFF.

This chain joins TRBV7-9 and TRBJ2-3; 8 positions match TRBD2. The CDR3 is made up of 16 amino acids. The germline CDR1 and CDR2 sequences are SEHNR and FQNEAQ (reference sequence). The V segment lost 4 bases and the J segment 2 bases; nucleotides outside the gene matches: 8. In DNA, the CDR3 is TGTGCCAGCAGCTCCTTAGCGGGGCCTTCCACAGATACGCAGTATTTT. It translates to CASSSLAGPSTDTQYF.

V is TRBV27 and J is TRBJ2-5; 7 nucleotides agree with TRBD1. With V trimmed by 5 bases and J by 4 bases, 10 bases remained unmatched. This CDR3 is 15 amino acids long. The V gene's germline CDR1 is MNHEY and CDR2 SMNVEV (reference sequence). The CDR3, as DNA: TGTGCCAGCAGTAGCCTGGGACAGTCTAGAGAGACCCAGTACTTC. Protein sequence: CASSSLGQSRETQYF.

This clone was counted only a few times. The chain has TRBV7-9 and TRBJ1-2; D gene uncertain. Trimming removed 5 bases from V and 5 bases from J, with 15 bases in between. CDR1 and CDR2 from the germline V gene are SEHNR and FQNEAQ (reference sequence). The CDR3 length is 14 residues. The DNA of the CDR3 is TGTGCCAGCAGCAACCTTAGCGACATGTATGGCTACACCTTC. Translating it yields CASSNLSDMYGYTF. Drawing the rest from reference TRBV7-9 and TRBJ1-2, the complete variable domain is DTGVSQNPRHKITKRGQNVTFRCDPISEHNRLYWYRQTLGQGPEFLTYFQNEAQLEKSRLLSDRFSAERPKGSFSTLEIQRTEQGDSAMYLCASSNLSDMYGYTFGSGTRLTVV.

This clone was observed a few times. The chain links TRBV19 to TRBJ2-7; TRBD1 matches at 7 bases. Losses at the gene ends were 8 bases for V and 5 bases for J; bases not matched to a gene: 9. The CDR3 extends over 13 amino acids. The germline V gene has CDR1 LNHDA and CDR2 SQIVND (reference sequence). CDR3 sequence: CASGDSFLDEQYF. CDR3 DNA: TGTGCCAGTGGGGACAGCTTCCTGGACGAGCAGTACTTC.

The genes are TRBV4-2 and TRBJ2-2; D tentatively reads TRBD1 or TRBD2 (5 bases each). Trimming cost V 8 bases and J 7 bases, with 17 bases left between them. The CDR3 loop spans 14 amino acids. From germline, CDR1 is LGHNA and CDR2 YNFKEQ. CDR3 in amino acids: CASGAWGSDGELFF. DNA of the CDR3: TGTGCCAGCGGCGCTTGGGGGTCGGACGGGGAGCTGTTTTTT.

The V gene is TRBV2, the J gene TRBJ2-7, with TRBD2 identical over 8 bases. The CDR3 spans 17 residues. V was clipped by 2 bases and J by 3 bases; unmatched bases: 12. Germline V gene sequence: CDR1 SNHLY, CDR2 FYNNEI. The CDR3 spells CASSEISPAGVFYEQYF. CDR3 nucleotide sequence: TGTGCCAGCAGTGAAATTAGTCCAGCGGGGGTGTTCTACGAGCAGTACTTC.

The chain recombines TRBV29-1 with TRBJ1-1; D is unclear. The V gene lost 1 base and the J gene lost 4 bases, with 7 bases spanning the gap. CDR3 length equals 12 residues. Looked up from germline, CDR1 is SQVTM and CDR2 is ANQGSEA. CDR3 loop: CSVEGGATEAFF. Here the CDR3 DNA reads TGCAGCGTTGAAGGAGGAGCCACTGAAGCTTTCTTT.

The chain combines TRBV15 with TRBJ1-2, with D possibly TRBD1 on 5 matching bases. This CDR3 region has 12 residues. The V gene's germline CDR1 is LNHNV and CDR2 YYDKDF (reference sequence). Trimming stripped 11 bases from V and 4 bases from J, with 14 bases between. For the CDR3, the DNA is TGTGCCTGCGGGGGAACCGGCTATGGCTACACCTTC. Translated, it gives CACGGTGYGYTF. Looking up the rest from reference TRBV15 and TRBJ1-2 gives the full variable domain: DAMVIQNPRYQVTQFGKPVTLSCSQTLNHNVMYWYQQKSSQAPKLLFHYYDKDFNNEADTPDNFQSRRPNTSFCFLDIRSPGLGDTAMYLCACGGTGYGYTFGSGTRLTVV.

This clone was counted between two and nine times. The chain has TRBV13 and TRBJ1-1; unclear D gene. Trimming pared 5 bases from V and 3 bases from J, leaving 10 bases between. The CDR3 contains 13 residues. Germline V gene sequence: CDR1 PRHDT, CDR2 FYEKMQ (reference sequence). CDR3 loop: CASSPVGDTEAFF. In DNA form, the CDR3 reads TGTGCCAGCAGCCCGGTCGGGGACACTGAAGCTTTCTTT.

The chain couples TRBV27 to TRBJ2-7, with D perhaps matching TRBD2 (6 bases). The CDR3 is made up of 13 amino acids. Germline-derived CDR1 and CDR2 are MNHEY and SMNVEV (reference sequence). The V and J ends lost 3 bases and 6 bases respectively, with 12 bases between them. The CDR3 loop is CASSFVPEGEQYF. The CDR3 coding sequence is TGTGCCAGCAGTTTTGTTCCGGAGGGCGAGCAGTACTTC.

The CDR3 protein is CASSPTIQQGNEQFF. Here the CDR3 DNA reads TGTGCCAGCTCACCTACGATCCAACAGGGGAATGAGCAGTTCTTC. The chain is built from TRBV18 and TRBJ2-1, with TRBD1 matching 7 bases. The germline V gene has CDR1 KGHSH and CDR2 LQKENI. With 3 bases clipped from V and 7 bases from J, the junction kept 9 bases outside the gene matches. The CDR3 sequence is 15 residues long. Based on the CDR3 plus reference TRBV18 and TRBJ2-1, the full variable domain is NAGVMQNPRHLVRRRGQEARLRCSPMKGHSHVYWYRQLPEEGLKFMVYLQKENIIDESGMPKERFSAEFPKEGPSILRIQQVVRGDSAAYFCASSPTIQQGNEQFFGPGTRLTVL.

This clone appeared a few times. The chain is built from TRBV9 and TRBJ2-3; D is perhaps TRBD1 (6 bases). CDR3 length: 18 amino acids. The germline V gene has CDR1 SGDLS and CDR2 YYNGEE. The V end was cut by 0 bases, the J end by 2 bases, with 19 bases between. Here the CDR3 reads CASSVAMSQGMFTDTQYF. As DNA, the CDR3 is TGTGCCAGCAGCGTAGCTATGTCTCAGGGGATGTTCACAGATACGCAGTATTTT.

The genes are TRBV27 and TRBJ2-7, with D perhaps assigned TRBD1 or TRBD2 (6 bases each). The germline gives CDR1 MNHEY, CDR2 SMNVEV (reference sequence). Trimming removed 5 bases from V and 2 bases from J, with 16 bases in between. CDR3 length equals 15 residues. CDR3 bases: TGTGCCAGCAGTCTGGGGGACGGGGGCGCCTACGAGCAGTACTTC. It yields the protein CASSLGDGGAYEQYF.

There are a few counts of this clone. This chain joins TRBV20-1 and TRBJ2-7; D unclear. The V and J ends lost 6 bases and 7 bases respectively, with 10 bases between them. CDR1 is DFQATT and CDR2 is SNEGSKA in the germline V gene (reference sequence). The CDR3 spans 10 residues. The CDR3 loop reads CSAQPREQYF. Written as DNA, the CDR3 is TGCAGTGCCCAACCGAGAGAGCAGTACTTC.

The chain couples TRBV14 to TRBJ2-1, with D possibly TRBD2 on 6 matching bases. The CDR3 loop spans 14 amino acids. The V end was cut by 5 bases, the J end by 6 bases, with 14 bases between. Germline V gene sequence: CDR1 SGHDN, CDR2 FVKESK. Here the CDR3 reads CASSDNGGGNEQFF. The CDR3 DNA reads TGTGCCAGCAGCGATAACGGGGGAGGCAATGAGCAGTTCTTC.

The rearrangement joins TRBV14 to TRBJ1-1, with D unclear. The germline CDR1 and CDR2 sequences are SGHDN and FVKESK. The CDR3 has 12 amino acids. Trimming removed 5 bases from V and 4 bases from J, with 8 bases in between. The chain's CDR3 is CASSALGTEAFF. The CDR3 DNA reads as TGTGCCAGCAGCGCCTTAGGCACTGAAGCTTTCTTT.

The V and J genes are TRBV15 and TRBJ2-5; D not resolved. The CDR3 has 14 residues. The germline V and J ends were trimmed by 1 base and 2 bases, with 8 bases remaining between them. Germline-derived CDR1 and CDR2 are LNHNV and YYDKDF (reference sequence). In nucleotides, the CDR3 is TGTGCCACCAGCAGAGGGGGTTCTCAAGAGACCCAGTACTTC. Translation: CATSRGGSQETQYF.

The rearrangement uses TRBV29-1 and TRBJ2-1; maybe TRBD1 (5 bases). The CDR3 has 14 residues. V shed 6 bases and J shed 3 bases, with 15 bases lying between them. Germline CDR1 is SQVTM and CDR2 is ANQGSEA. CDR3 sequence: CSVPQVGVYNEQFF. DNA for the CDR3: TGCAGCGTCCCCCAGGTAGGGGTCTACAATGAGCAGTTCTTC.

V and J are TRBV2 and TRBJ1-2; D gene unclear. This CDR3 is built from 15 residues. V was clipped by 1 base and J by 0 bases, with 9 bases between them. In germline, CDR1 is SNHLY, CDR2 FYNNEI. The CDR3 loop is CASSEVVEANYGYTF. DNA for the CDR3: TGTGCCAGCAGTGAAGTAGTGGAAGCTAACTATGGCTACACCTTC.

This rearrangement joins TRBV7-2 to TRBJ2-4; D unresolved. Trimming cost V 1 base and J 1 base, with 8 bases left between them. Germline CDR1 reads SGHTA; CDR2 reads FQGNSA. The CDR3 runs to 15 residues. The CDR3 sequence is CASSLEGWAKNIQYF. The CDR3 DNA reads TGTGCCAGCAGCTTAGAGGGTTGGGCCAAAAACATTCAGTACTTC.

In DNA, the CDR3 is TGTGCCAGCAGCGCCGAAGGGCTGGAAGGGGAGACCCAGTACTTC. Protein: CASSAEGLEGETQYF. The chain employs TRBV9 and TRBJ2-5; unclear D gene. This CDR3 has 15 residues. Germline CDR1 reads SGDLS; CDR2 reads YYNGEE. V was shortened by 3 bases and J by 5 bases, with 17 bases between the two germline ends. Using reference TRBV9 and TRBJ2-5 for the parts outside the CDR3, the full variable domain is DSGVTQTPKHLITATGQRVTLRCSPRSGDLSVYWYQQSLDQGLQFLIQYYNGEERAKGNILERFSAQQFPDLHSELNLSSLELGDSALYFCASSAEGLEGETQYFGPGTRLLVL.

The rearrangement links TRBV7-9 to TRBJ1-2; D perhaps matches TRBD1 (5 bases). CDR3 size: 15 residues. The V end lost 7 bases, the J end lost 5 bases, and 20 bases lay between the germline ends. Germline V gene sequence: CDR1 SEHNR, CDR2 FQNEAQ (reference sequence). CDR3 nucleotide sequence: TGTGCCAGCAATAGGTCCGGGACTGATAAATATGGCTACACCTTC. Translation gives CASNRSGTDKYGYTF. Variable domain in full (rest from reference TRBV7-9 and TRBJ1-2): DTGVSQNPRHKITKRGQNVTFRCDPISEHNRLYWYRQTLGQGPEFLTYFQNEAQLEKSRLLSDRFSAERPKGSFSTLEIQRTEQGDSAMYLCASNRSGTDKYGYTFGSGTRLTVV.

This clone was seen only a few times. The chain carries TRBV30 and TRBJ1-2; D is unresolved. Trimming removed 3 bases at V and 8 bases at J, with 13 bases between. The CDR3 totals 12 residues. CDR1 is GTSNPN and CDR2 is SVGIG in the germline V gene (reference sequence). The CDR3 sequence: CAWRWVHEGYTF. The CDR3 DNA reads as TGTGCCTGGAGATGGGTCCATGAGGGCTACACCTTC.

This chain connects TRBV6-5 to TRBJ2-5, with a tentative D call TRBD2 (7 bases). Deletions cut 4 bases from V and 5 bases from J, with 14 bases between. CDR1 is MNHEY, CDR2 SVGAGI, per germline. This CDR3 is built from 14 residues. The CDR3 sequence is CASSSRGAWETQYF. The CDR3 DNA reads as TGTGCCAGCAGTTCCCGGGGGGCATGGGAGACCCAGTACTTC.

This clone turned up a few times. This sequence joins TRBV10-3 and TRBJ1-6, with a tentative D call TRBD1 (5 bases). CDR1 and CDR2 (germline): ENHRY, SYGVKD. This CDR3 spans 16 amino acids. Trimming removed 6 bases from V and 6 bases from J, with 18 bases in between. The CDR3 sequence is CAISQKGRWVNSPLHF. CDR3 coding DNA: TGTGCCATCAGCCAAAAGGGACGGTGGGTTAATTCACCCCTCCACTTT.